The present T cell receptor (beta chain) was sequenced within a study of naive and memory T cell subsets. Separate alpha and beta amplification began at the second PCR step. This clonotype was observed a handful of times. As yet, its antigen is unknown. One end of the junction is discordant with germline, which a read error may explain. Study-level findings and limits: Especially in CD8 cells, naive repertoires contained a few larger clonotypes, possibly CD45RA-re-expressing memory cells. In naive cells, over 90% of TCR sequences were seen only once. From naive to CM, EM and EMRA, diversity decreased and Gini increased.

An equimolar mix of two oligonucleotides served as the beta constant-region primer for TRBC1 and TRBC2. The ligated cDNA underwent four PCR rounds using SP2 and nested alpha and beta constant-region primers. Ligation attached a single-stranded oligonucleotide with a 12-nucleotide UMI and the SP2 primer to the cDNA 3' end. TCRdb passed the UMI-ligation and nested PCR reads through MiXCR, listing each CDR3 protein once. The data show 150,000 or so distinct CDR3 sequences, with 22% seen just once and 0.11% held by the top ten. Per the germline V gene, CDR1 is SGHVS and CDR2 is FNYEAQ. The CDR3 totals 13 residues.

The source of this sequence is a human donor in good health. V and J are TRBV7-6 and TRBJ2-2, with 7 bases aligning to TRBD2. The specimen sequenced was naive CD4+ T cells from blood. The CDR3 here is CASIGTTGGEPFF. CDR3 nucleotide sequence: TGTGCCAGTATTGGGACTACCGGCGGGGAGCCGTTTTTT. The whole variable domain, filled in from reference TRBV7-6 and TRBJ2-2, reads GAGVSQSPRYKVTKRGQDVALRCDPISGHVSLYWYRQALGQGPEFLTYFNYEAQQDKSGLPNDRFSAERPEGSISTLTIQRTEQRDSAMYRCASIGTTGGEPFFGEGSRLTVL.